The 22 T cell receptor beta chains given below trace back to one sample, sequenced in a study of response to subunit inactivated influenza vaccine (dated by TCRdb to 2017 to 2018). The library was prepared using RT-PCR. Sequenced on an Illumina HiSeq 2500. The public reads were run again by TCRdb, first through fastp at Q25 and then through MiXCR, and only productive beta chains were kept. Each record represents a unique CDR3 protein, reported with the most common genes and DNA among its rows. This sample lists 450,000 to 550,000 distinct CDR3 sequences; less than 30% were detected once. Clones ranked in the top ten supply under 2.5% of the sample. The material was CD4+ T cells sorted from PBMCs, obtained less than 6 days after vaccination. The receptor source for this set is a man aged 45-65 years who received an inactivated influenza vaccine. Donor details come from another sample of the same person, matched by shared clones.

This sequence joins TRBV12-3 or TRBV12-4 and TRBJ1-5, with D unclear. This CDR3 contains 13 residues. Trimming removed 2 bases at V and 7 bases at J, with 9 bases between. The CDR3 coding sequence is TGTGCCAGCAGTTTATCGGGAGCCCAGCCCCAGCATTTT. Translation: CASSLSGAQPQHF.

This clonotype was seen a few times. The chain employs TRBV12-3 or TRBV12-4 and TRBJ2-5; 12 nucleotides line up with TRBD1. V was clipped by 5 bases and J by 7 bases; unmatched bases: 8. The CDR3 extends over 15 amino acids. The CDR3, as DNA: TGTGCCAGCAGTCCAGGGGACAGGGGGCATGCGACCCAGTACTTC. Translating gives CASSPGDRGHATQYF.

The rearrangement joins TRBV28 to TRBJ2-1; TRBD2 aligns across 10 bases. This CDR3 spans 16 amino acids. The germline V gene encodes CDR1 MDHEN and CDR2 SYDVKM. V lost 7 bases and J lost 0; bases outside the gene matches: 6. The CDR3 spells CASTSGSASSYNEQFF. In DNA form, the CDR3 reads TGTGCCAGCACTAGCGGGAGCGCCAGCTCCTACAATGAGCAGTTCTTC.

This clonotype was seen only a few times. The chain couples TRBV29-1 to TRBJ2-1; D is perhaps TRBD2 (5 bases). Trimming left V 7 bases short and J 7 bases short, with 20 bases between. The germline CDR1 and CDR2 sequences are SQVTM and ANQGSEA. The CDR3 is 14 amino acids. The CDR3 sequence is CSEQAVGIDNEQFF. In nucleotides, the CDR3 is TGCAGCGAGCAAGCGGTCGGGATAGATAATGAGCAGTTCTTC.

This clonotype was detected a few times. The chain recombines TRBV10-3 with TRBJ2-1; the match to TRBD2 covers 10 bases. This CDR3 is 16 amino acids long. J was trimmed by 5 bases and V by 4 bases; bases with no gene match: 8. Germline V CDR1 and CDR2: ENHRY, SYGVKD. The chain's CDR3 is CAISGGLGTSDNEQFF. The CDR3 nucleotides read TGTGCCATCAGTGGGGGCTTAGGGACTAGCGACAATGAGCAGTTCTTC.

The rearrangement uses TRBV12-3 or TRBV12-4 and TRBJ2-7; 7 nucleotides agree with TRBD1. Germline trimming cut 5 bases from V and 0 bases from J; bases unmatched to any gene: 7. This CDR3 comprises 15 residues. The DNA of the CDR3 is TGTGCCAGCAGTGCTACCGGGACAGCCTCCTACGAGCAGTACTTC. It encodes CASSATGTASYEQYF.

The chain has TRBV20-1 and TRBJ1-6, with D possibly matching TRBD1 (6 bases). Germline V gene sequence: CDR1 DFQATT, CDR2 SNEGSKA (reference sequence). The CDR3 runs to 13 residues. V lost 4 bases, J lost 10 bases, and 14 bases lay in between. The CDR3 reads CSAMGQGHSPLHF. CDR3 bases: TGCAGTGCTATGGGTCAGGGGCACTCACCCCTCCACTTT.

The V gene is TRBV6-2 or TRBV6-3, the J gene TRBJ2-5; 12 bases map to TRBD2. V shed 2 bases, J shed 5 bases, and the junction held 6 bases outside the gene matches. The CDR3 is 16 amino acids. Germline CDR1 and CDR2: MNHEY and SVGEGT. CDR3 protein: CASSYPSGGAGETQYF. Written as DNA, the CDR3 is TGTGCCAGCAGTTACCCTAGCGGGGGGGCCGGGGAGACCCAGTACTTC.

This clonotype was counted between two and nine times. The chain has TRBV11-2 and TRBJ1-2, with a possible D match to TRBD1 (6 bases). The V gene's germline CDR1 is SGHAT and CDR2 FQNNGV. The ends were cut back, 1 base at V and 7 bases at J, with 13 bases in the middle. There are 14 residues in the CDR3. In DNA, the CDR3 is TGTGCCAGCAGCTTAGCCGAAACAGGGTTTGGCTACACCTTC. Encoded protein: CASSLAETGFGYTF.

The J gene is TRBJ2-1, the V gene TRBV7-2; the D call may be TRBD1 or TRBD2 (5 bases each). The V end lost 1 base, the J end lost 7 bases, and 17 bases lay between the germline ends. The CDR3 sequence is 16 residues long. Germline V gene sequence: CDR1 SGHTA, CDR2 FQGNSA. DNA for the CDR3: TGTGCCAGCAGCTTAGTAGGGCGGAGGTCAGGGAATGAGCAGTTCTTC. Translated, it gives CASSLVGRRSGNEQFF.

The CDR3 nucleotides read TGTGCCAGCAGCCGCAGCCAGACTAGCGGAAGCACAGATACGCAGTATTTT. This gives the protein CASSRSQTSGSTDTQYF. The chain combines TRBV7-6 with TRBJ2-3, with 9 bases identical to TRBD2. This CDR3 has 17 residues. Per the germline V gene, CDR1 is SGHVS and CDR2 is FNYEAQ. After removal of 5 bases from V and 0 bases from J, the junction contained 9 bases not matched to a gene.

CDR3: CASSLIRQGANEQFF. The CDR3 DNA reads TGTGCCAGCAGCTTAATTCGACAGGGGGCGAATGAGCAGTTCTTC. V gene TRBV11-2 combines with J gene TRBJ2-1, with 10 positions matching TRBD1. The CDR3 loop spans 15 amino acids. Germline loops: CDR1 SGHAT, CDR2 FQNNGV. V was clipped by 2 bases and J by 7 bases; unmatched bases: 5.

The chain combines TRBV7-2 with TRBJ1-5; D gene unclear. There are 13 residues in the CDR3. Germline values: CDR1 SGHTA, CDR2 FQGNSA. Trimming pared 4 bases from V and 3 bases from J, leaving 7 bases between. This CDR3 is CASSSHFNQPQHF. CDR3 DNA: TGTGCCAGCAGCTCCCATTTCAATCAGCCCCAGCATTTT.

This clonotype was picked up a small number of times. In DNA form, the CDR3 reads TGCGCCAGCAGCCGGACAGGGAGCTCTGGGGCCAACGTCCTGACTTTC. Its protein product is CASSRTGSSGANVLTF. The chain combines TRBV5-1 with TRBJ2-6; 8 nucleotides line up with TRBD1. The CDR3 sequence is 16 residues long. After removal of 4 bases from V and 0 bases from J, the junction contained 3 bases not matched to a gene. Germline V gene data show CDR1 as SGHRS and CDR2 as YFSETQ.

The sample holds a few counts of this clonotype. The chain has TRBV25-1 and TRBJ2-5, with D tentatively TRBD2 (7 bases). Germline CDR1 and CDR2: MGHDK and SYGVNS. Trimming pared 0 bases from V and 1 base from J, leaving 15 bases between. The CDR3 covers 17 residues. CDR3 amino acids: CASSEYLGGGPQETQYF. Here the CDR3 DNA reads TGTGCCAGCAGTGAATACCTCGGCGGGGGCCCCCAAGAGACCCAGTACTTC.

V is TRBV18 and J is TRBJ2-5, with 9 bases aligning to TRBD1. Trimming took 6 bases from V and 2 from J; bases not matched to a gene: 10. The CDR3 sequence is 16 residues long. The germline gives CDR1 KGHSH, CDR2 LQKENI. CDR3 loop: CASSTDRGWSQETQYF. DNA for the CDR3: TGTGCCAGCTCGACGGACAGGGGCTGGTCGCAAGAGACCCAGTACTTC.

As regards this clonotype: One end of the junction does not line up with germline, which may come from a read error. This rearrangement joins TRBV3-1 to TRBJ2-2; 9 bases agree with TRBD2. CDR3 length: 15 amino acids. CDR1 LGHDT and CDR2 YNNKEL come from the germline V gene (reference sequence). CDR3 sequence reads: CASRQAGGNTGELFF. The CDR3 DNA reads as TGTGCCAGCAGGCAAGCGGGAGGGAACACCGGGGAGCTGTTTTTT.

The chain combines TRBV6-1 with TRBJ2-7; D might be TRBD1 (6 bases). V lost 5 bases, J lost 6 bases, and 20 bases lay in between. The CDR3 is 15 amino acids. In germline, CDR1 is MNHNS, CDR2 SASEGT. For the CDR3, the DNA is TGTGCCAGCAGTCGCTACAGGGCAGTGCGGCGCGAGCAGTACTTC. Translating it yields CASSRYRAVRREQYF.

This clonotype occurred a few times. The V call is TRBV12-2, the J call TRBJ2-5; the table's D call of TRBD1 was not tested on the DNA. TRBV12-2 is a documented pseudogene. The CDR3 extends over 15 amino acids. The CDR3 region has the DNA TGTGCAAGTCGCTCCCCTCTGGGGGTCCAAGAGACCCAGTACTTC. Protein product: CASRSPLGVQETQYF.

This rearrangement joins TRBV6-1 to TRBJ1-2; 12 nucleotides align to TRBD1. The CDR3 is 15 residues long. Germline V gives CDR1 MNHNS, CDR2 SASEGT. With V trimmed by 8 bases and J by 3 bases, 7 bases remained unmatched. CDR3 in DNA: TGTGCCAGCCGGGACAGGGGGCTTATCGACTATGGCTACACCTTC. It translates to CASRDRGLIDYGYTF.

This clonotype was seen a few times. The chain combines TRBV4-3 with TRBJ2-1; D may match TRBD1 or TRBD2 (5 bases each). The CDR3 loop spans 13 amino acids. Trimming took off 0 bases at V and 12 bases at J, with 12 bases between the two ends. The germline gives CDR1 LGHNA, CDR2 YSLEER. CDR3 bases: TGCGCCAGCAGCCAAGACATGGGGGAGTGGCAGTTCTTC. Encoded protein: CASSQDMGEWQFF.

The chain has TRBV27 and TRBJ2-2; TRBD1 matches 7 bases. The CDR3 has 14 amino acids. Unmatched junction bases numbered 5, after V lost 6 bases and J lost 4 bases. Germline lookup yields CDR1 MNHEY and CDR2 SMNVEV (reference sequence). CDR3 region: CASSWDRFTGELFF. CDR3 sequence (DNA): TGTGCCAGCAGCTGGGACAGATTCACCGGGGAGCTGTTTTTT.